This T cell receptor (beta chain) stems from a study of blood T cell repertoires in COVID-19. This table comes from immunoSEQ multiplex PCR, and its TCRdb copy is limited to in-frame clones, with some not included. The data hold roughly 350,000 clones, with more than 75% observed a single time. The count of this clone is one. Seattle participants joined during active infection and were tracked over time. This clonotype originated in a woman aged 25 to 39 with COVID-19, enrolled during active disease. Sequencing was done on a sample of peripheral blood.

The CDR3 reads CASSLMGDTEAFF. The CDR3 bases are TGCGCCAGCAGCTTGATGGGAGACACTGAAGCTTTCTTT. V and J are TRBV5-1 and TRBJ1-1; D remains ambiguous. The CDR3 consists of 13 residues. CDR1 is SGHRS and CDR2 is YFSETQ in the germline V gene. V was trimmed by 1 base and J by 3 bases, leaving 7 bases between them.